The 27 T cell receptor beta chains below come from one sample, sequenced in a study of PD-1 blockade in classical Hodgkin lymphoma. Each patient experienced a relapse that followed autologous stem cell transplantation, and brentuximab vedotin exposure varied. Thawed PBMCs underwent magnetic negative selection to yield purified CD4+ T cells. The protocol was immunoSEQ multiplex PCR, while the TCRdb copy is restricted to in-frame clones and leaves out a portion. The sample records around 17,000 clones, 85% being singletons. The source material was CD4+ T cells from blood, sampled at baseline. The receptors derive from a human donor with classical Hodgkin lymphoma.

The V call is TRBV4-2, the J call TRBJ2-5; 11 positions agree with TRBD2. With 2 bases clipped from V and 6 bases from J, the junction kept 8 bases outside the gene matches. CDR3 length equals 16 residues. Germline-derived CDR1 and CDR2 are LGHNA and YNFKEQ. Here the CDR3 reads CASSQFSGTSGQTQYF. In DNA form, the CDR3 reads TGTGCCAGCAGCCAATTCTCCGGGACTAGCGGACAGACCCAGTACTTC.

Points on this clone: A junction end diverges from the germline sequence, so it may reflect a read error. CDR3 amino acids: CAGSTNTEAFF. DNA of the CDR3: TGTGCCGGCAGCACTAACACTGAAGCTTTCTTT. The rearrangement uses TRBV2 and TRBJ1-1; D not certain. This CDR3 region has 11 residues. Germline loops: CDR1 SNHLY, CDR2 FYNNEI.

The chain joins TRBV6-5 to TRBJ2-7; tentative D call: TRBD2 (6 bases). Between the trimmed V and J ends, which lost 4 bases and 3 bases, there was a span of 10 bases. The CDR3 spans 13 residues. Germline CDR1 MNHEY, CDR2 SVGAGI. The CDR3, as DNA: TGTGCCAGCAGTTTGGGACTGTTCTACGAGCAGTACTTC. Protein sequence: CASSLGLFYEQYF.

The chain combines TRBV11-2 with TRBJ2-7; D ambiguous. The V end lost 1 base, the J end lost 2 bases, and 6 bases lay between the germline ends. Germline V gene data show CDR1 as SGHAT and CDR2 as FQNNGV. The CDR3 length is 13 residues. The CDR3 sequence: CASSLAETYEQYF. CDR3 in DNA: TGTGCCAGCAGCTTAGCGGAGACCTACGAGCAGTACTTC.

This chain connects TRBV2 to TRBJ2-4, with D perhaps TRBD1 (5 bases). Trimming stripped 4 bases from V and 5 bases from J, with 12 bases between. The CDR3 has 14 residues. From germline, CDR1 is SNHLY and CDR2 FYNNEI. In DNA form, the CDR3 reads TGTGCCAGCAGTGTAACAGGTGGCGAAAACATTCAGTACTTC. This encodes CASSVTGGENIQYF. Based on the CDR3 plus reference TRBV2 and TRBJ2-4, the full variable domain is EPEVTQTPSHQVTQMGQEVILRCVPISNHLYFYWYRQILGQKVEFLVSFYNNEISEKSEIFDDQFSVERPDGSNFTLKIRSTKLEDSAMYFCASSVTGGENIQYFGAGTRLSVL.

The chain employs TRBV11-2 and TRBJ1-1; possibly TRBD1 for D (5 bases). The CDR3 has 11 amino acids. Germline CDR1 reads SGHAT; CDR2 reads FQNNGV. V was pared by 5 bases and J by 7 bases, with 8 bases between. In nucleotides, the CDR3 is TGTGCCAGCAGCCGGGACTTTGAAGCTTTCTTT. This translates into CASSRDFEAFF.

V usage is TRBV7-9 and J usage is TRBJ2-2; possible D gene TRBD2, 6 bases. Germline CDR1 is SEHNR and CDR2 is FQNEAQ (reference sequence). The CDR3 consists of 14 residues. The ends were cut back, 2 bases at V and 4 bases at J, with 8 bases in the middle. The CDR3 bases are TGTGCCAGCAGCTTAATAGCGGTCACCGGGGAGCTGTTTTTT. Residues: CASSLIAVTGELFF.

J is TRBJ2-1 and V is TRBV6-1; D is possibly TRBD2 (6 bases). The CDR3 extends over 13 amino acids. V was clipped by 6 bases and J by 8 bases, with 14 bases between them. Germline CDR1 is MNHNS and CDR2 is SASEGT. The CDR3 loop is CASRTSSLDEQFF. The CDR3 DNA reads TGTGCCAGCAGAACTAGCTCTTTGGATGAGCAGTTCTTC.

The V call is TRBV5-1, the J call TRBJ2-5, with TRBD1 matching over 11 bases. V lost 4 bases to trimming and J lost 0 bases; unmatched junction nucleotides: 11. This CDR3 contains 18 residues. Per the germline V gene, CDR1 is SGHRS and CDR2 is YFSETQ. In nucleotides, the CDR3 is TGCGCCAGCAGCACGAGGGGGACAGGGGGATTGGACCAAGAGACCCAGTACTTC. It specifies CASSTRGTGGLDQETQYF. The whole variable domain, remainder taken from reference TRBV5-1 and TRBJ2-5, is KAGVTQTPRYLIKTRGQQVTLSCSPISGHRSVSWYQQTPGQGLQFLFEYFSETQRNKGNFPGRFSGRQFSNSRSEMNVSTLELGDSALYLCASSTRGTGGLDQETQYFGPGTRLLVL.

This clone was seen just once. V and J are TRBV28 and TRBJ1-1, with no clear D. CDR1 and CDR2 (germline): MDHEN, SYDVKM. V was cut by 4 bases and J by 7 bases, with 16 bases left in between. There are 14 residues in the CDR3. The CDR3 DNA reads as TGTGCCAGCAGTTCTCCTCCAGTCGGTTTTGAAGCTTTCTTT. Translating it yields CASSSPPVGFEAFF.

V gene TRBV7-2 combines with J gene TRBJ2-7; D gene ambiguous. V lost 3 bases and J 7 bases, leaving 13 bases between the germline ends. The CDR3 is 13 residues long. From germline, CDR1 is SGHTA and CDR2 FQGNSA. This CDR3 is CASSLARVREQYF. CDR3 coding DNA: TGTGCCAGCAGCTTGGCCCGGGTAAGGGAGCAGTACTTC.

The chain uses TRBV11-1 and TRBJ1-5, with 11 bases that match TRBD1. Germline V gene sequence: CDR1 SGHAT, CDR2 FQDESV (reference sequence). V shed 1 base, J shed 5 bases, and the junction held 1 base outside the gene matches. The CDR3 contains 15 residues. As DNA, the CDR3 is TGTGCCAGCAGCTTAGGGACAGGGGGCGATCAGCCCCAGCATTTT. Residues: CASSLGTGGDQPQHF.

The CDR3 here is CASSGTGNEKLFF. CDR3 bases: TGTGCCAGTAGCGGGACAGGGAATGAAAAACTGTTTTTT. V is TRBV19 and J is TRBJ1-4; 9 bases fit TRBD1. Germline trimming cut 6 bases from V and 5 bases from J; bases unmatched to any gene: 1. CDR1 and CDR2 from the germline V gene are LNHDA and SQIVND (reference sequence). This CDR3 contains 13 residues.

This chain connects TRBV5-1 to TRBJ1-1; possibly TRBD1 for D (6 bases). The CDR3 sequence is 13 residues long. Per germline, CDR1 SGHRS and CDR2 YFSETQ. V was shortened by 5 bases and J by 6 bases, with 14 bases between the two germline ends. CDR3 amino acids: CASSYTGQAEAFF. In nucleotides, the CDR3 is TGCGCCAGCAGTTATACAGGGCAGGCTGAAGCTTTCTTT.

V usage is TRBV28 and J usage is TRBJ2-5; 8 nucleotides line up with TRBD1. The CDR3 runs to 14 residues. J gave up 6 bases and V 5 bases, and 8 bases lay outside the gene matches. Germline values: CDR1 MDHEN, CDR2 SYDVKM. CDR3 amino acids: CASSTYDRGKTQYF. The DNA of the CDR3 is TGTGCCAGCAGTACATACGACAGGGGAAAGACCCAGTACTTC.

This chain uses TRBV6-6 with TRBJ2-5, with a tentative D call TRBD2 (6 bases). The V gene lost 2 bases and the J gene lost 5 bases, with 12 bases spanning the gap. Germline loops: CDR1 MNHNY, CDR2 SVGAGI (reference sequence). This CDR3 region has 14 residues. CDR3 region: CASSYGPAGETQYF. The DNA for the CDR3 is TGTGCCAGCAGTTACGGTCCGGCGGGGGAGACCCAGTACTTC.

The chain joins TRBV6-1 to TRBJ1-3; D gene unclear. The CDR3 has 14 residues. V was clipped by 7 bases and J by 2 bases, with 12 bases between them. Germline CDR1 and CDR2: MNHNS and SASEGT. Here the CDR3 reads CASMSRGTGNTIYF. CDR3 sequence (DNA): TGTGCCAGCATGAGTCGGGGTACTGGAAACACCATATATTTT.

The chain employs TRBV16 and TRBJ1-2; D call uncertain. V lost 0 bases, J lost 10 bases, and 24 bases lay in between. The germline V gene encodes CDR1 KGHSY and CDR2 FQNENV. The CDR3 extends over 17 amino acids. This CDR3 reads CASSQSAREGGSEAYTF. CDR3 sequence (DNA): TGTGCCAGCAGCCAATCGGCTCGGGAAGGTGGATCGGAAGCCTACACCTTC.

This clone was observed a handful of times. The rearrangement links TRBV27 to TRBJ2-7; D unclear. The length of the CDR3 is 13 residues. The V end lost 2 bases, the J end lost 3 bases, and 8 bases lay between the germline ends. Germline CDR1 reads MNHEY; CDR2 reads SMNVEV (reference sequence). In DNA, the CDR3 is TGTGCCAGCAGTTTAAGGCCCGGCTACGAGCAGTACTTC. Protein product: CASSLRPGYEQYF.

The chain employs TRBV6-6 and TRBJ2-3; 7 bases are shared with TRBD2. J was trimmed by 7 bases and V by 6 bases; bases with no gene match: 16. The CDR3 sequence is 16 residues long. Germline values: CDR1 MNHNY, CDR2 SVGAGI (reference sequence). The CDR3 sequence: CASSTGTKHTRNTQYF. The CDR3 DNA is TGTGCCAGCAGCACCGGGACTAAACATACACGAAATACGCAGTATTTT.

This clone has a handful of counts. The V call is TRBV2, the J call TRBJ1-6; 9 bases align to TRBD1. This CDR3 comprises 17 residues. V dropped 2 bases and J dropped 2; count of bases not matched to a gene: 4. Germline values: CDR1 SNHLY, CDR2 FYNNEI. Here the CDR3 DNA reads TGTGCCAGCAGTGAAATGACAGGGGGAACCTATAATTCACCCCTCCACTTT. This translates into CASSEMTGGTYNSPLHF.

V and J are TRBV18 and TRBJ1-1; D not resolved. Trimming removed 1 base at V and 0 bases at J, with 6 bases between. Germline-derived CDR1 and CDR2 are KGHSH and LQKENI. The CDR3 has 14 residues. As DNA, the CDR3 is TGTGCCAGCTCACCACAGGCTCTGAACACTGAAGCTTTCTTT. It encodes CASSPQALNTEAFF.

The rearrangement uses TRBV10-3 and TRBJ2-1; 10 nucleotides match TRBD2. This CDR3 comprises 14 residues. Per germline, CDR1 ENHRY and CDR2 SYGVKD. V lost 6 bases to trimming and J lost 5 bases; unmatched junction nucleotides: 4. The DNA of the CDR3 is TGTGCCATCAGGGCCGGACTAGCGGACAATGAGCAGTTCTTC. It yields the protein CAIRAGLADNEQFF.

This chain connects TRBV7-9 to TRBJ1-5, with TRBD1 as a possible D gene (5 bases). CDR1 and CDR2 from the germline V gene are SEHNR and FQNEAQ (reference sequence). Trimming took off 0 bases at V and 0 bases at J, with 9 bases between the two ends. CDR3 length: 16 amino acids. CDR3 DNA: TGTGCCAGCAGCTTAGCTTGGGGGTATAGCAATCAGCCCCAGCATTTT. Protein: CASSLAWGYSNQPQHF.

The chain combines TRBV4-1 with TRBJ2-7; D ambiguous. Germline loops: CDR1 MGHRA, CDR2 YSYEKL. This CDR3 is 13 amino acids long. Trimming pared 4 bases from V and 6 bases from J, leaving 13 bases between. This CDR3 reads CASSPRLAPEQYF. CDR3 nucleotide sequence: TGCGCCAGCAGCCCTCGGTTGGCCCCCGAGCAGTACTTC.

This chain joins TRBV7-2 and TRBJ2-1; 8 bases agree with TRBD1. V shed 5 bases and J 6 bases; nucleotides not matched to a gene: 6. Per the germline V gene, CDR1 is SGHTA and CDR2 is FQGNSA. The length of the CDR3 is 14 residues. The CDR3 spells CASSPQGAGNEQFF. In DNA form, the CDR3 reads TGTGCCAGCAGCCCTCAGGGGGCGGGCAATGAGCAGTTCTTC.

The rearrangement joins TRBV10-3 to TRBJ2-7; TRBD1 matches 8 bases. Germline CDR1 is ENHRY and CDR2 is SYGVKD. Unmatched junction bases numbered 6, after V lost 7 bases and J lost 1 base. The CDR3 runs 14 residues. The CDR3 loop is CAIMATGASYEQYF. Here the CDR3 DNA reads TGTGCCATCATGGCGACAGGGGCTTCCTACGAGCAGTACTTC.